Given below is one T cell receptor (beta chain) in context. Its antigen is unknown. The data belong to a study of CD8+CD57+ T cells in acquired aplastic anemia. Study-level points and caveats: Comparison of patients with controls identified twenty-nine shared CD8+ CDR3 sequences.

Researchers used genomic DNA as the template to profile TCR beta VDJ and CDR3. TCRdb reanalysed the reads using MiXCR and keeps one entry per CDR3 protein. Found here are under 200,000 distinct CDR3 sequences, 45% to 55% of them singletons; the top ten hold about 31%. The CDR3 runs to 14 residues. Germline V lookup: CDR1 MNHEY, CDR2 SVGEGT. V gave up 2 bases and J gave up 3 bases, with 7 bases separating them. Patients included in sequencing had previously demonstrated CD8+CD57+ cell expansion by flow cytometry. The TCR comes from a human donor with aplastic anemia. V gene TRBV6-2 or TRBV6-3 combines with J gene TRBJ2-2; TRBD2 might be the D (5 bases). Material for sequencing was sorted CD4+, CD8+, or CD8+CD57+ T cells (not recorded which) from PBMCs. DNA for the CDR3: TGTGCCAGCAGTTACACTAGTGACACCGGGGAGCTGTTTTTT. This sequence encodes CASSYTSDTGELFF.